A selection of T cell receptor beta chains follows, all from one sample in a study of blood T cell repertoires in COVID-19. Sequenced by immunoSEQ multiplex PCR; TCRdb stores in-frame clones only, minus some. The sample lists over 9,000 clones, roughly nine tenths seen once, with around 9% in the top ten. Sequenced sample: peripheral blood. The receptor set was obtained from a man aged 60-69 years with acute or convalescent COVID-19. Both conserved end residues are part of each CDR3. D genes are given only for firm matches.

d_call j_call cdr3_length v_call cdr3_aa cdr3_nt
TRBD2 TRBJ2-5 17 TRBV5-4 CASSSGTSRGGKETQYF TGTGCCAGCAGCTCCGGGACTAGCAGAGGGGGGAAAGAGACCCAGTACTTC
NA TRBJ2-5 14 TRBV4-1 CASSPRDTQETQYF TGCGCCAGCAGCCCTCGAGACACCCAAGAGACCCAGTACTTC
NA TRBJ1-5 14 TRBV10-2 CASSNGGWNQPQHF TGCGCCAGCAGCAACGGGGGGTGGAATCAGCCCCAGCATTTT
NA TRBJ2-1 16 TRBV18 CASSSWPWGEYNEQFF TGTGCCAGCTCCAGTTGGCCGTGGGGGGAATACAATGAGCAGTTCTTC
NA TRBJ1-1 15 TRBV12-5 CASGSQTVDLIEAFF TGTGCTAGTGGTTCTCAGACAGTTGACCTCATTGAAGCTTTCTTT
TRBD2 TRBJ2-1 15 TRBV2 CASSFERGIAGEQFF TGTGCCAGCAGTTTCGAGCGGGGGATAGCTGGGGAGCAGTTCTTC
TRBD2 TRBJ2-5 15 TRBV27 CASSLFGGGAETQYF TGTGCCAGCAGTTTATTTGGCGGGGGGGCAGAGACCCAGTACTTC
TRBD2 TRBJ2-3 13 TRBV4-1 CASSQLGLHTQYF TGCGCCAGCAGCCAGCTGGGACTACATACGCAGTATTTT
NA TRBJ1-5 17 TRBV4-1 CASSQAPAGAGNQPQHF TGCGCCAGCAGCCAGGCCCCGGCGGGGGCTGGCAATCAGCCCCAGCATTTT
TRBD1 TRBJ2-4 19 TRBV29-1 CSVEGRGTGATLAKNIQYF TGCAGCGTTGAAGGCAGGGGGACAGGGGCCACGTTGGCCAAAAACATTCAGTACTTC
NA TRBJ1-2 11 TRBV10-3 CAIGEKGAHTF TGTGCCATCGGGGAGAAGGGAGCGCACACCTTC
TRBD2 TRBJ2-3 19 TRBV4-1 CASSHSSRLAGYGTDTQYF TGCGCCAGCAGCCACTCCTCAAGACTAGCGGGATATGGAACAGATACGCAGTATTTT
NA TRBJ1-3 15 TRBV11-2 CASSLGDSAGNTIYF TGTGCCAGCAGCTTAGGCGACAGTGCTGGAAACACCATATATTTT
NA TRBJ2-1 14 TRBV6-5 CASTSRTAYNEQFF TGTGCCAGCACCTCCAGGACAGCGTACAATGAGCAGTTCTTC
TRBD2 TRBJ2-7 15 TRBV5-1 CASSLGGPGGYEQYF TGCGCCAGCAGCTTGGGAGGTCCGGGAGGGTACGAGCAGTACTTC
NA TRBJ1-5 15 TRBV10-3 CAIRAGDYSNQPQHF TGTGCCATCAGAGCCGGCGACTATAGCAATCAGCCCCAGCATTTT
TRBD1 TRBJ2-5 14 TRBV5-1 CASSLGQGLETQYF TGCGCCAGCAGCTTGGGACAGGGGCTAGAGACCCAGTACTTC
TRBD1 TRBJ1-5 13 TRBV6-5 CASGDRGNQPQHF TGTGCCAGCGGGGACAGGGGCAATCAGCCCCAGCATTTT
NA TRBJ1-1 13 TRBV28 CASSPSWQGRAFF TGTGCCAGCAGCCCATCGTGGCAGGGTCGCGCTTTCTTT
TRBD1 TRBJ2-1 13 TRBV19 CATSGQGMNEQFF TGTGCCACCTCGGGACAGGGGATGAATGAGCAGTTCTTC
TRBD2 TRBJ2-3 15 TRBV5-4 CASSSRTSGTDTQYF TGTGCCAGCAGCTCACGGACTAGCGGCACAGATACGCAGTATTTT
NA TRBJ2-5 11 TRBV11-1 CASSFEGTQYF TGTGCCAGCAGCTTTGAGGGGACCCAGTACTTC
NA TRBJ1-2 15 TRBV19 CASSIPTVANYGYTF TGTGCCAGTAGTATACCGACAGTGGCTAACTATGGCTACACCTTC
TRBD1 TRBJ1-2 14 TRBV10-3 CAIRSSGTDYGYTF TGTGCCATCAGGTCTTCCGGGACAGACTATGGCTACACCTTC
TRBD2 TRBJ2-1 15 TRBV18 CASSPRTSGSNEQFF TGTGCCAGCTCACCACGGACTAGCGGATCCAATGAGCAGTTCTTC
TRBD1 TRBJ1-1 16 TRBV5-1 CASSMGQGNVDTEAFF TGCGCCAGCAGCATGGGACAGGGGAATGTTGACACTGAAGCTTTCTTT